The clone carrying this T cell receptor beta chain was seen a few times. Its specificity is not known. The data belong to a study of identical twins. Study outcomes and limitations: Whereas memory repertoires showed no such difference, abundant cord blood beta clonotypes carried fewer insertions.

TCRdb redid the calling of the 5' RACE reads with MiXCR, one entry per CDR3 protein. The sample gives some 730,000 distinct CDR3 sequences, roughly 18% of which show up once; over 10% is in the top ten. The CDR3 covers 15 residues. V lost 0 bases, J lost 5 bases, and 11 bases lay in between. Germline CDR1 reads SGDLS; CDR2 reads YYNGEE. These same records also appear under a second study, on T cells expressing NK-cell markers. That source notes: HCMV specificity of expanded NKG2C+ T cell clones remained unclear.

The sequencing input was PBMCs. The sequence was collected from a young woman in good health. This chain joins TRBV9 and TRBJ2-2; either TRBD1 or TRBD2 may fit D (5 bases each). The CDR3 DNA sequence: TGTGCCAGCAGCGTAGCTACTGGGGGTACCGGGGAGCTGTTTTTT. Residues: CASSVATGGTGELFF.